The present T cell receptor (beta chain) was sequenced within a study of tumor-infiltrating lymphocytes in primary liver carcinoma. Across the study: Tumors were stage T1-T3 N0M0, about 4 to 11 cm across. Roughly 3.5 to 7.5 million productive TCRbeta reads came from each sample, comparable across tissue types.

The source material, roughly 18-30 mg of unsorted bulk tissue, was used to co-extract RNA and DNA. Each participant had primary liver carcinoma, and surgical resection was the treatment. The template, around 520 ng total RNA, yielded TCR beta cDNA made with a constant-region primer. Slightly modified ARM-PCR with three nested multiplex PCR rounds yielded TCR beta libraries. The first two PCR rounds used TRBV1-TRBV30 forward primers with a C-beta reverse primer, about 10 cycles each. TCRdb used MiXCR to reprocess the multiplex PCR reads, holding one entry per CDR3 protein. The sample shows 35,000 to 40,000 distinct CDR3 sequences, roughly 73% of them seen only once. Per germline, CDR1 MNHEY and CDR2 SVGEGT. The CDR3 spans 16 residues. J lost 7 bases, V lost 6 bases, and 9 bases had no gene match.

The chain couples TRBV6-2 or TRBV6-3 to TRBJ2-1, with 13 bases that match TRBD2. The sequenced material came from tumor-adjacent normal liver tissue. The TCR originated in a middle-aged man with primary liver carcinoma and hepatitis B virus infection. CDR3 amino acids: CASSPRTSGRVNEQFF. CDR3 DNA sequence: TGTGCCAGCAGCCCCCGGACTAGCGGGAGAGTAAATGAGCAGTTCTTC.